Below are 25 T cell receptor beta chains sequenced from a single sample in a study of post-analysis software for immune sequencing data (dated by TCRdb to about 2015). The library was obtained by PCR. TCRdb lists the instrument as Illumina HiSeq 2500. To reduce PCR and sequencing biases, unique molecular identifiers were built into the TCR beta cDNA libraries. TCRdb trimmed public reads at Q25 via fastp, called clones via MiXCR and kept in-frame beta chains. Duplicate CDR3 protein sequences are folded into a single record with the most common DNA and genes. A total of about 800,000 distinct CDR3 sequences appear in this sample, 25% to 30% of them only once. Clones ranked in the top ten supply more than 0.45% of the sample. Their antigens are not known. Overall study outcomes, separate from this receptor: Significantly higher frequencies in patients than in controls were found for several TRBV segments, including TRBV5-6, TRBV5-1 and TRBV20-1.

Sequencing was done on a sample of blood. These TCRs come from a girl aged 10 to 17 with multiple sclerosis.

The CDR3 region has the DNA TGCGCCAGCAGCCAAGATAGGGCCGTAACCTACGAGCAGTACTTC. This translates into CASSQDRAVTYEQYF. This sequence joins TRBV4-1 and TRBJ2-7, with D unresolved. The V end was cut by 0 bases, the J end by 2 bases, with 11 bases between. Germline-derived CDR1 and CDR2 are MGHRA and YSYEKL. This CDR3 region has 15 residues.

The chain has TRBV5-1 and TRBJ2-3, with 12 bases that match TRBD2. There are 16 residues in the CDR3. Germline V gene sequence: CDR1 SGHRS, CDR2 YFSETQ. V lost 4 bases to trimming and J lost 5 bases; unmatched junction nucleotides: 8. The CDR3 protein is CASSHGLAGMQDTQYF. The CDR3 DNA sequence: TGCGCCAGCAGCCACGGACTAGCGGGAATGCAAGATACGCAGTATTTT.

V is TRBV4-3 and J is TRBJ1-1; no definite D call. Trimming removed 1 base from V and 2 bases from J, with 5 bases in between. There are 13 residues in the CDR3. Germline-derived CDR1 and CDR2 are LGHNA and YSLEER. CDR3 protein: CASSQVRNTEAFF. CDR3 nucleotides: TGCGCCAGCAGCCAAGTCCGTAACACTGAAGCTTTCTTT.

J is TRBJ2-1 and V is TRBV10-3; 10 positions agree with TRBD2. The CDR3 totals 14 residues. V shed 8 bases and J 10 bases; nucleotides not matched to a gene: 11. Per germline, CDR1 ENHRY and CDR2 SYGVKD. The CDR3 DNA is TGTGCCATCGGAGCGGGAGGGCTAAAGAGAGAGCAGTTCTTC. It encodes CAIGAGGLKREQFF.

The chain has TRBV6-1 and TRBJ1-2; TRBD1 matches at 8 bases. The germline CDR1 and CDR2 sequences are MNHNS and SASEGT. The J segment lost 6 bases and the V segment lost 0 bases, leaving 3 bases of the junction unmatched. The CDR3 spans 14 residues. The CDR3 DNA reads TGTGCCAGCAGTGAAGCCAGGGGGCATGATGGCTACACCTTC. Its translation is CASSEARGHDGYTF.

The chain uses TRBV20-1 and TRBJ2-1, with 11 nucleotides matching TRBD2. V lost 6 bases and J lost 8; bases outside the gene matches: 6. The germline V gene encodes CDR1 DFQATT and CDR2 SNEGSKA (reference sequence). The CDR3 spans 13 residues. CDR3 in DNA: TGCAGTGCCATAGCGGGAGGGGGGCATGAGCAGTTCTTC. Translated: CSAIAGGGHEQFF.

The gene calls are TRBV5-1 and TRBJ2-3; 11 positions agree with TRBD2. The CDR3 loop spans 15 amino acids. Trimming at V came to 7 bases and at J to 2 bases, leaving 6 bases not matched to a gene. The germline CDR1 and CDR2 sequences are SGHRS and YFSETQ. The CDR3 spells CASGPGLAATDTQYF. The CDR3 region has the DNA TGCGCCAGCGGACCGGGACTAGCGGCCACAGATACGCAGTATTTT. Full variable domain (missing parts from reference TRBV5-1 and TRBJ2-3): KAGVTQTPRYLIKTRGQQVTLSCSPISGHRSVSWYQQTPGQGLQFLFEYFSETQRNKGNFPGRFSGRQFSNSRSEMNVSTLELGDSALYLCASGPGLAATDTQYFGPGTRLTVL.

In its sample, this clonotype was seen a few times. V is TRBV3-1 and J is TRBJ2-3, with D tentatively TRBD1 (5 bases). Germline V gives CDR1 LGHDT, CDR2 YNNKEL (reference sequence). V was shortened by 7 bases and J by 7 bases, with 9 bases between the two germline ends. This CDR3 comprises 11 residues. DNA for the CDR3: TGTGCCAGCAACCAGGGCTATACGCAGTATTTT. It specifies CASNQGYTQYF.

This clonotype was picked up many times. This rearrangement joins TRBV12-3 or TRBV12-4 to TRBJ2-5; tentatively, D is TRBD1 (5 bases). The CDR3 consists of 13 residues. Trimming shortened V by 5 bases and J by 2 bases, and 9 bases separated the two germline ends. The CDR3 spells CASSKTVQETQYF. In DNA, the CDR3 is TGTGCCAGCAGTAAGACAGTTCAAGAGACCCAGTACTTC.

This chain connects TRBV28 to TRBJ2-1; 12 positions agree with TRBD1. Germline trimming cut 5 bases from V and 9 bases from J; bases unmatched to any gene: 8. In germline, CDR1 is MDHEN, CDR2 SYDVKM. The CDR3 totals 15 residues. The CDR3 region is CASSPDGTGGTEQFF. CDR3 DNA sequence: TGTGCCAGCAGTCCCGACGGGACAGGGGGCACTGAGCAGTTCTTC. Using reference TRBV28 and TRBJ2-1 for the parts outside the CDR3, the full variable domain is DVKVTQSSRYLVKRTGEKVFLECVQDMDHENMFWYRQDPGLGLRLIYFSYDVKMKEKGDIPEGYSVSREKKERFSLILESASTNQTSMYLCASSPDGTGGTEQFFGPGTRLTVL.

The table lists this clonotype with a few counts. The chain joins TRBV7-2 to TRBJ2-4; D remains ambiguous. V lost 5 bases and J 5 bases, leaving 13 bases between the germline ends. Per germline, CDR1 SGHTA and CDR2 FQGNSA. The CDR3 sequence is 14 residues long. CDR3 in amino acids: CASSPPTGQNIQYF. DNA of the CDR3: TGTGCCAGCAGCCCCCCCACCGGTCAAAACATTCAGTACTTC.

CDR3 coding DNA: TGTGCCAGCAGCGGCATTTCTAGCGGCATTCTGACTGCCAATGAGCAGTTCTTC. Translating gives CASSGISSGILTANEQFF. This chain joins TRBV7-2 and TRBJ2-1; 7 nucleotides align to TRBD2. CDR3 length: 18 amino acids. The V gene's germline CDR1 is SGHTA and CDR2 FQGNSA. V lost 5 bases and J lost 6; bases outside the gene matches: 19.

This clonotype was picked up a small number of times. The gene calls are TRBV14 and TRBJ1-1, with D unresolved. Looked up from germline, CDR1 is SGHDN and CDR2 is FVKESK. Trimming pared 1 base from V and 3 bases from J, leaving 6 bases between. The CDR3 has 13 residues. The CDR3: CASSQVLYTEAFF. For the CDR3, the DNA is TGTGCCAGCAGCCAAGTCCTTTACACTGAAGCTTTCTTT.

The V gene is TRBV5-1, the J gene TRBJ1-5; no firm D call. Germline CDR1 reads SGHRS; CDR2 reads YFSETQ. The CDR3 sequence is 15 residues long. V lost 0 bases and J 4 bases, leaving 11 bases between the germline ends. CDR3 amino acids: CASSLEGWRNQPQHF. The CDR3 region has the DNA TGCGCCAGCAGCTTGGAGGGTTGGCGGAATCAGCCCCAGCATTTT.

The chain combines TRBV7-2 with TRBJ2-4; 7 bases align to TRBD1. Germline CDR1 is SGHTA and CDR2 is FQGNSA. The junction had 14 bases not matched to a gene; V was cut back by 2 bases and J by 13 bases. CDR3 length equals 15 residues. CDR3 residues: CASSLMGQSSNEQYF. The CDR3 coding sequence is TGTGCCAGCAGCTTAATGGGACAGTCTTCCAATGAGCAGTACTTC.

This clonotype was counted once. The chain has TRBV6-5 and TRBJ1-3; D may be TRBD1 (6 bases). Trimming pared 6 bases from V and 4 bases from J, leaving 13 bases between. CDR3 length: 14 amino acids. The V gene's germline CDR1 is MNHEY and CDR2 SVGAGI. The CDR3 DNA reads as TGTGCCAGCAGCCCCACAGGGTCCGGAAACACCATATATTTT. It translates to CASSPTGSGNTIYF.

The chain recombines TRBV5-5 with TRBJ2-1; no clear D. The V gene's germline CDR1 is SGHKS and CDR2 YYEKEE (reference sequence). The V gene lost 4 bases and the J gene lost 8 bases, with 22 bases spanning the gap. The CDR3 totals 16 residues. The CDR3 loop reads CASSAGFLDCFDEQFF. CDR3 sequence (DNA): TGTGCCAGCAGCGCCGGATTTTTAGACTGTTTTGATGAGCAGTTCTTC.

The V gene is TRBV29-1, the J gene TRBJ2-1, with D unresolved. The CDR3 extends over 11 amino acids. The germline CDR1 and CDR2 sequences are SQVTM and ANQGSEA. With 7 bases removed from V and 6 bases from J, the gap between germline ends came to 10 bases. Here the CDR3 DNA reads TGCAGCGGAACAGAGGCCAATGAGCAGTTCTTC. Translation gives CSGTEANEQFF.

This clonotype was detected many times. The chain is built from TRBV2 and TRBJ2-1; D not certain. The CDR3 has 13 residues. Per the germline V gene, CDR1 is SNHLY and CDR2 is FYNNEI. V was trimmed by 2 bases and J by 9 bases, leaving 11 bases between them. Here the CDR3 reads CASSELGVGEQFF. The DNA of the CDR3 is TGTGCCAGCAGTGAATTAGGCGTCGGTGAGCAGTTCTTC.

This clonotype was seen a single time. The chain links TRBV2 to TRBJ1-1, with D perhaps matching TRBD1 (6 bases). Germline lookup yields CDR1 SNHLY and CDR2 FYNNEI. This CDR3 comprises 14 residues. The V end lost 5 bases, the J end lost 6 bases, and 16 bases lay between the germline ends. DNA for the CDR3: TGTGCCAGCAGTCTTTTGGGGACACCCCCTGAAGCTTTCTTT. Protein product: CASSLLGTPPEAFF.

The sample holds many counts of this clonotype. The rearrangement uses TRBV10-3 and TRBJ1-2, with D maybe TRBD1 (5 bases). Germline V gene sequence: CDR1 ENHRY, CDR2 SYGVKD. Trimming took off 0 bases at V and 4 bases at J, with 6 bases between the two ends. The CDR3 is 13 residues long. In DNA form, the CDR3 reads TGTGCCATCAGTGAGTCGCAGGGCTATGGCTACACCTTC. This sequence encodes CAISESQGYGYTF.

J is TRBJ1-5 and V is TRBV5-1, with a tentative D call TRBD1 (5 bases). The ends were cut back, 7 bases at V and 0 bases at J, with 14 bases in the middle. Per the germline V gene, CDR1 is SGHRS and CDR2 is YFSETQ. The CDR3 has 15 residues. The DNA for the CDR3 is TGCGCCAGCCATACAGGAGTAAATAGCAATCAGCCCCAGCATTTT. This gives the protein CASHTGVNSNQPQHF.

V and J are TRBV2 and TRBJ2-2, with D possibly called TRBD1 or TRBD2 (5 bases each). Germline loops: CDR1 SNHLY, CDR2 FYNNEI. The CDR3 spans 14 residues. V dropped 1 base and J dropped 6 bases, with 9 bases sitting between them. Here the CDR3 reads CASSEGGPPGELFF. In DNA, the CDR3 is TGTGCCAGCAGTGAAGGGGGACCCCCCGGGGAGCTGTTTTTT. The variable domain in full, with the rest retrieved from reference TRBV2 and TRBJ2-2, is EPEVTQTPSHQVTQMGQEVILRCVPISNHLYFYWYRQILGQKVEFLVSFYNNEISEKSEIFDDQFSVERPDGSNFTLKIRSTKLEDSAMYFCASSEGGPPGELFFGEGSRLTVL.

Only a few counts were recorded for this clonotype. V is TRBV20-1 and J is TRBJ1-6; no firm D call. Germline CDR1 is DFQATT and CDR2 is SNEGSKA (reference sequence). Trimming shortened V by 6 bases and J by 7 bases, and 16 bases separated the two germline ends. This CDR3 region has 14 residues. The CDR3 reads CSANPPGMNSPLHF. The CDR3 DNA sequence: TGCAGTGCCAACCCCCCCGGGATGAATTCACCCCTCCACTTT.

This clonotype was picked up a small number of times. The chain recombines TRBV3-1 with TRBJ1-2; D gene unclear. The CDR3 loop spans 14 amino acids. V lost 1 base, J lost 2 bases, and 8 bases lay in between. Germline CDR1 LGHDT, CDR2 YNNKEL (reference sequence). The CDR3 coding sequence is TGTGCCAGCAGCCAAGGTGAACTCAACTATGGCTACACCTTC. Translated, it gives CASSQGELNYGYTF.